The rows below give T cell receptor beta chains drawn from one sample of a study of post-analysis software for immune sequencing data. TCRdb itself ran the PCR reads through MiXCR, one entry per CDR3 protein. The sample holds 450,000 or so distinct CDR3 sequences, roughly 45% seen once. The sequenced material came from blood. These receptors originate from a girl between 10 and 17 years old with multiple sclerosis. The CDR3 runs from the conserved cysteine through the conserved F or W. D genes are given only for firm matches. Clone size is shown for a subset of rows, as once, few, many or a class of expanded clone.

TRBV7-9	TRBJ2-3	NA	TRBD2	TGTGCCAGCAGCTTAACACTAGCGGAAGATACGCAGTATTTT	CASSLTLAEDTQYF
TRBV11-2	TRBJ2-7	NA	TRBD1	TGTGCCAGCAGCTTACTCTGGGACAGAACCTACGAGCAGTACTTC	CASSLLWDRTYEQYF
TRBV15	TRBJ2-5	NA	NA	TGTGCCACCAGCAGACGCAGACAAGAGACCCAGTACTTC	CATSRRRQETQYF
TRBV20-1	TRBJ2-3	NA	NA	TGCAGTGCTTCGGGTTTTAGCACAGATACGCAGTATTTT	CSASGFSTDTQYF
TRBV3-1	TRBJ2-7	NA	NA	TGTGCCAGCAGCTTATCGACTAAGCAGTACTTC	CASSLSTKQYF
TRBV29-1	TRBJ2-1	few	NA	TGCAGCGACAGCCCCGCGGGTTCCTGGGAGCAGTTCTTC	CSDSPAGSWEQFF
TRBV6-5	TRBJ2-5	NA	TRBD2	TGTGCCAGCAGTCCCTTTAGCGGGAGGGAGACCCAGTACTTC	CASSPFSGRETQYF
TRBV6-5	TRBJ2-5	few	TRBD1	TGTGCCAGCAGCTGGGACAGTAGGGAGACCCAGTACTTC	CASSWDSRETQYF
TRBV28	TRBJ2-3	NA	NA	TGTGCCAGCAGTTCCCCAGGGAGGAATACGCAGTATTTT	CASSSPGRNTQYF
TRBV12-3/TRBV12-4	TRBJ1-2	few	NA	TGTGCCAGCAGCGCTACCCGAAAGGGGACGTCGGGCTACACCTTC	CASSATRKGTSGYTF
TRBV7-9	TRBJ2-1	few	NA	TGTGCCAGCAGCTTCGAAGTAGACAATGAGCAGTTCTTC	CASSFEVDNEQFF
TRBV15	TRBJ1-6	NA	NA	TGTGCCACCAGCAGAGATAGCGGGGGGGTTAATTCACCCCTCCACTTT	CATSRDSGGVNSPLHF
TRBV15	TRBJ2-7	few	NA	TGTGCCACCAGCAGAGATGGGGCTTGCGAGCAGTACTTC	CATSRDGACEQYF
TRBV20-1	TRBJ2-7	few	NA	TGCAGTGCTAGCGTACCCCTCGACTTCGGCTACGAGCAGTACTTC	CSASVPLDFGYEQYF
TRBV11-2	TRBJ1-2	few	NA	TGTGCCAGCAGCCCGGAGGGCCAGGGCGTCGGTGGCTACACCTTC	CASSPEGQGVGGYTF
TRBV3-1	TRBJ2-7	NA	NA	TGTGCCAGCAGCCAAGGTGGAGGGCCCTACGAGCAGTACTTC	CASSQGGGPYEQYF
TRBV7-2	TRBJ2-1	few	TRBD2	TGTGCCAGCAGCTTAGTATTCCCTAGCGGGAGCAATGAGCAGTTCTTC	CASSLVFPSGSNEQFF
TRBV2	TRBJ2-4	NA	NA	TGTGCCAGCAGTGAGGCCTTTGTAGCCAAAAACATTCAGTACTTC	CASSEAFVAKNIQYF
TRBV4-3	TRBJ2-3	many	TRBD2	TGCGCCAGCAGTGGACTAGCGGGAGAGGGGGAAACAGATACGCAGTATTTT	CASSGLAGEGETDTQYF
TRBV20-1	TRBJ2-1	NA	NA	TGCAGTGCTAGGGTTGACGCCTTCAATGAGCAGTTCTTC	CSARVDAFNEQFF
TRBV29-1	TRBJ1-2	few	TRBD1	TGCAGCGTAGACAGGGGGACTAACTATGGCTACACCTTC	CSVDRGTNYGYTF
TRBV5-1	TRBJ1-1	NA	NA	TGCGCCAGCAGCTCCTTAGACCCAGCGAACACTGAAGCTTTCTTT	CASSSLDPANTEAFF
TRBV7-3	TRBJ2-1	few	NA	TGTGCCAGCAGCTTAACGGGAGCGGACAATGAGCAGTTCTTC	CASSLTGADNEQFF
TRBV20-1	TRBJ2-5	NA	NA	TGCAGTGCTATTTCACAATTCCTAAACAATGAGCAGTACTTC	CSAISQFLNNEQYF
TRBV7-2	TRBJ2-5	NA	NA	TGTGCCAGCAGCCTGAATCCAGGACACCGCCAAGAGACCCAGTACTTC	CASSLNPGHRQETQYF
TRBV12-3/TRBV12-4	TRBJ1-5	NA	TRBD1	TGTGCCAGCAGCATCGACAGGGAAGGGTATAGCAATCAGCCCCAGCATTTT	CASSIDREGYSNQPQHF
TRBV9	TRBJ1-2	NA	NA	TGTGCCAGCAGCGTAGTTCGGGGGGACGGCTACACCTTC	CASSVVRGDGYTF
TRBV5-1	TRBJ1-2	NA	NA	TGCGCCAGCAGCTTAGACACTGGATCTAACTATGGCTACACCTTC	CASSLDTGSNYGYTF
TRBV3-1	TRBJ1-2	NA	TRBD1	TGTGCCAGCAGCCAAGTGAACAGGGGGGATGGCTACACCTTC	CASSQVNRGDGYTF
TRBV10-3	TRBJ1-5	NA	TRBD1	TGTGCCATCAGGGGGACAGGGATCGATCAGCCCCAGCATTTT	CAIRGTGIDQPQHF
TRBV20-1	TRBJ2-7	few	TRBD2	TGCAGTGCTAGACCGGGACTAGCGGGAGGTTCAACCCACGAGCAGTACTTC	CSARPGLAGGSTHEQYF
TRBV4-2	TRBJ2-4	NA	NA	TGTTCCAGCAGCCAAGGACCCTGGGGGAGTCAGGACATTCAGTACTTC	CSSSQGPWGSQDIQYF
TRBV29-1	TRBJ2-3	NA	NA	TGCAGCGTTGCGGGCAGGACTAGCACAGATACGCAGTATTTT	CSVAGRTSTDTQYF
TRBV5-1	TRBJ1-1	NA	TRBD1	TGCGCCAGCAGCTTGGGACAGGGCTGGAACACTGAAGCTTTCTTT	CASSLGQGWNTEAFF
TRBV4-1	TRBJ2-7	few	NA	TGCGCCAGCAGCCCGACTAGTGACTACGAGCAGTACTTC	CASSPTSDYEQYF
TRBV2	TRBJ1-2	NA	NA	TGTGCCAGCAGTGATAACAGGGTGAATGGCTACACCTTC	CASSDNRVNGYTF
TRBV7-9	TRBJ2-6	NA	TRBD2	TGTGCCAGCAGCTCTAGCGGGAGCTCTGGGGCCAACGTCCTGACTTTC	CASSSSGSSGANVLTF
TRBV5-1	TRBJ2-1	NA	NA	TGCGCCAGCTCCCTTCCGGGTTGGTACCCTGAGGAGAATGAGCAGTTCTTC	CASSLPGWYPEENEQFF
TRBV7-9	TRBJ2-7	NA	TRBD2	TGTGCCAGCAGCTTAAGCGGGACCGAGCAGTACTTC	CASSLSGTEQYF
TRBV6-6	TRBJ2-1	NA	NA	TGTGCCAGCAGTTACGCCATCCCCAGCTCCTACAATGAGCAGTTCTTC	CASSYAIPSSYNEQFF
TRBV6-5	TRBJ1-2	NA	NA	TGTGCCAGCAGTTACACGGGAACAGCTCTAAACTATGGCTACACCTTC	CASSYTGTALNYGYTF
TRBV5-1	TRBJ1-1	NA	NA	TGCGCCAGCAGCTTGAGGGAAGCGGGCGCCACTGAAGCTTTCTTT	CASSLREAGATEAFF
TRBV7-2	TRBJ2-7	NA	NA	TGTGCCAGCAGCTTAGGACCCGCGGGTTCCTACGAGCAGTACTTC	CASSLGPAGSYEQYF
TRBV4-1	TRBJ1-1	few	TRBD1	TGCGCCAGCAGCCTTCGGGACAGGAAGAACACTGAAGCTTTCTTT	CASSLRDRKNTEAFF
TRBV5-5	TRBJ2-1	few	NA	TGTGCCAGCAGCTTGGTCACGTACAATGAGCAGTTCTTC	CASSLVTYNEQFF
TRBV12-3/TRBV12-4	TRBJ2-3	many	TRBD2	TGTGCCAGCAGTTTATTCCAGCGGGACACAGATACGCAGTATTTT	CASSLFQRDTDTQYF
TRBV14	TRBJ2-1	NA	NA	TGTGCCAGCAGCCGGTATTTGGGCGCGGAGACCTACAATGAGCAGTTCTTC	CASSRYLGAETYNEQFF
TRBV24-1	TRBJ2-6	once	TRBD1	TGTGCCACCAGTTGGGGAGACAGGGGATATAGGAGCTCTGGGGCCAACGTCCTGACTTTC	CATSWGDRGYRSSGANVLTF
TRBV12-3/TRBV12-4	TRBJ1-2	NA	NA	TGTGCCAGCAGTTTAGTCAACAGTGAAGACTATGGCTACACCTTC	CASSLVNSEDYGYTF